Presented here are 19 T cell receptor beta chains from one specimen sequenced in a study of long-term antiretroviral therapy in people with HIV. Survey-level immunoSEQ v3.0 assays were run. Data came from immunoSEQ multiplex PCR; TCRdb stores just in-frame clones and leaves some out. This sample has more than 11,000 clones, with around four fifths found just once. Sequenced here: unsorted PBMCs, sampled 1.8 years before starting antiretroviral therapy. The source of these receptors is a woman in her thirties or forties with HIV.

The chain has TRBV4-1 and TRBJ2-7, with 8 bases fitting TRBD1. After removal of 1 base from V and 5 bases from J, the junction contained 7 bases not matched to a gene. The CDR3 is 15 residues long. The V gene's germline CDR1 is MGHRA and CDR2 YSYEKL. The CDR3: CASSQAGTGRNEQYF. CDR3 coding DNA: TGCGCCAGCAGCCAAGCCGGGACAGGACGAAACGAGCAGTACTTC.

The chain combines TRBV7-7 with TRBJ2-5; D not certain. Germline V gives CDR1 SSHAT, CDR2 FNYEAQ (reference sequence). The CDR3 contains 13 residues. V was pared by 4 bases and J by 5 bases, with 11 bases between. The DNA of the CDR3 is TGTGCCAGCAGCTCCCCATCTGCCGAGACCCAGTACTTC. Encoded protein: CASSSPSAETQYF.

The chain is built from TRBV7-2 and TRBJ2-7; the D call may be TRBD1 or TRBD2 (5 bases each). The CDR3 sequence is 15 residues long. Per germline, CDR1 SGHTA and CDR2 FQGNSA. With 1 base removed from V and 1 base from J, the gap between germline ends came to 11 bases. DNA for the CDR3: TGTGCCAGCAGCTTAGTCTGGGACCTTTCCTACGAGCAGTACTTC. Protein: CASSLVWDLSYEQYF.

The chain is built from TRBV21-1 and TRBJ1-1; the table's TRBD1 call for D was not verified on the DNA. TRBV21-1 is termed a pseudogene. This CDR3 spans 16 amino acids. CDR3 amino acids: CASSKVVGLPPPEAFF. CDR3 nucleotide sequence: TGTGCCAGCAGCAAAGTTGTGGGCTTACCCCCTCCTGAAGCTTTCTTT.

This clone occurred a few times. The chain combines TRBV5-4 with TRBJ1-4; D is uncertain. Looked up from germline, CDR1 is SGHNT and CDR2 is YYREEE (reference sequence). V was shortened by 2 bases and J by 7 bases, with 9 bases between the two germline ends. The length of the CDR3 is 13 residues. The CDR3: CASSLPGGEKLFF. The CDR3 coding sequence is TGTGCCAGCAGCTTACCGGGTGGTGAAAAACTGTTTTTT.

J is TRBJ1-1 and V is TRBV4-3, with no clear D. Germline CDR1 reads LGHNA; CDR2 reads YSLEER. The CDR3 has 16 residues. Trimming cost V 1 base and J 1 base, with 13 bases left between them. The CDR3 region is CASSQVFARQNTEAFF. CDR3 bases: TGCGCCAGCAGCCAAGTGTTTGCCAGGCAGAACACTGAAGCTTTCTTT.

The V gene is TRBV2, the J gene TRBJ1-5; possibly TRBD1 for D (6 bases). The CDR3 runs 16 residues. The germline gives CDR1 SNHLY, CDR2 FYNNEI. V was pared by 6 bases and J by 1 base, with 16 bases between. The CDR3, as DNA: TGTGCCAGCAGACCCCGGGGCCAGGGGAGCAATCAGCCCCAGCATTTT. Its protein is CASRPRGQGSNQPQHF.

The chain combines TRBV18 with TRBJ2-2; TRBD1 is a possible D gene (6 bases). The V gene's germline CDR1 is KGHSH and CDR2 LQKENI. The CDR3 contains 13 residues. V was cut by 4 bases and J by 5 bases, with 8 bases left in between. Here the CDR3 DNA reads TGTGCCAGCTCACGGGGACAAACCGGGGAGCTGTTTTTT. Its translation: CASSRGQTGELFF.

The rearrangement joins TRBV28 to TRBJ2-7; D possibly corresponds to TRBD2 (6 bases). V gave up 6 bases and J gave up 0 bases, with 15 bases separating them. Germline-derived CDR1 and CDR2 are MDHEN and SYDVKM. The CDR3 length is 15 residues. This CDR3 is CASSLAGPRSYEQYF. The CDR3, as DNA: TGTGCCAGCAGCCTCGCGGGGCCTCGCTCCTACGAGCAGTACTTC.

The chain employs TRBV5-5 and TRBJ2-7; D might be TRBD2 (5 bases). The CDR3 contains 16 residues. The germline gives CDR1 SGHKS, CDR2 YYEKEE (reference sequence). The germline V and J ends were trimmed by 0 bases and 3 bases, with 16 bases remaining between them. The CDR3 coding sequence is TGTGCCAGCAGCTTGGGGCCTAGCATGGAGCACTACGAGCAGTACTTC. Translation: CASSLGPSMEHYEQYF.

The rearrangement joins TRBV18 to TRBJ1-2; 7 nucleotides agree with TRBD1. Germline V gene sequence: CDR1 KGHSH, CDR2 LQKENI. The CDR3 contains 13 residues. The trim removed 6 bases at V and 8 bases at J, leaving 9 bases unmatched. CDR3 bases: TGTGCCAGCTCGCGAGGGGGCGAGGCGGGCTACACCTTC. This codes for CASSRGGEAGYTF.

This chain links TRBV7-6 with TRBJ2-5; D gene uncertain. Trimming shortened V by 2 bases and J by 6 bases, and 4 bases separated the two germline ends. CDR3 length equals 11 residues. Per germline, CDR1 SGHVS and CDR2 FNYEAQ. CDR3 residues: CASSLRKTQYF. The CDR3 coding sequence is TGTGCCAGCAGCTTAAGGAAGACCCAGTACTTC.

The V gene is TRBV19, the J gene TRBJ2-1; 7 nucleotides line up with TRBD2. Germline CDR1 reads LNHDA; CDR2 reads SQIVND (reference sequence). There are 15 residues in the CDR3. V lost 0 bases and J lost 6; bases outside the gene matches: 5. CDR3 residues: CASSIDPAGVNEQFF. The DNA for the CDR3 is TGTGCCAGTAGTATAGATCCGGCGGGAGTCAATGAGCAGTTCTTC. The full variable domain, with the rest looked up from reference TRBV19 and TRBJ2-1, is DGGITQSPKYLFRKEGQNVTLSCEQNLNHDAMYWYRQDPGQGLRLIYYSQIVNDFQKGDIAEGYSVSREKKESFPLTVTSAQKNPTAFYLCASSIDPAGVNEQFFGPGTRLTVL.

The V and J genes are TRBV6-5 and TRBJ2-7; D is uncertain. The CDR3 length is 14 residues. The germline V gene has CDR1 MNHEY and CDR2 SVGAGI. The V end lost 6 bases, the J end lost 2 bases, and 14 bases lay between the germline ends. CDR3 loop: CASRIRSSTYEQYF. The CDR3 DNA is TGTGCCAGCAGGATCCGGTCTTCGACCTACGAGCAGTACTTC.

The chain carries TRBV7-9 and TRBJ1-3; no clear D. The V end lost 5 bases, the J end lost 0 bases, and 20 bases lay between the germline ends. The CDR3 has 18 residues. Germline values: CDR1 SEHNR, CDR2 FQNEAQ (reference sequence). CDR3 coding DNA: TGTGCCAGCAGCACCAATCTAATGGACGTTAACTCTGGAAACACCATATATTTT. This codes for CASSTNLMDVNSGNTIYF.

This rearrangement joins TRBV9 to TRBJ1-4; 9 nucleotides line up with TRBD1. Per germline, CDR1 SGDLS and CDR2 YYNGEE. The ends lost 4 bases at V and 4 bases at J; junction bases unmatched: 5. The CDR3 sequence is 15 residues long. CDR3: CASSFTGGSNEKLFF. Written as DNA, the CDR3 is TGTGCCAGCAGCTTCACAGGGGGCAGTAATGAAAAACTGTTTTTT. The whole variable domain, remainder taken from reference TRBV9 and TRBJ1-4, is DSGVTQTPKHLITATGQRVTLRCSPRSGDLSVYWYQQSLDQGLQFLIQYYNGEERAKGNILERFSAQQFPDLHSELNLSSLELGDSALYFCASSFTGGSNEKLFFGSGTQLSVL.

The rearrangement uses TRBV6-1 and TRBJ2-2; a possible D gene is TRBD1 (6 bases). The CDR3 consists of 16 residues. V gave up 4 bases and J gave up 7 bases, with 19 bases separating them. Germline assignment: CDR1 MNHNS and CDR2 SASEGT. For the CDR3, the DNA is TGTGCCAGCAGTGCCTCCGTTGGGACACCCGGCGGGGAGCTGTTTTTT. Amino acids: CASSASVGTPGGELFF.

This chain connects TRBV7-9 to TRBJ2-7; the D gene is possibly TRBD1 (6 bases). Trimming removed 6 bases at V and 0 bases at J, with 15 bases between. The CDR3 contains 15 residues. The germline CDR1 and CDR2 sequences are SEHNR and FQNEAQ (reference sequence). In nucleotides, the CDR3 is TGTGCCAGCAGTTCCCCGGGACAAGCCTCCTACGAGCAGTACTTC. The encoded protein is CASSSPGQASYEQYF.

J is TRBJ2-7 and V is TRBV6-6; no clear D gene. Trimming shortened V by 5 bases and J by 7 bases, and 12 bases separated the two germline ends. Germline CDR1 and CDR2: MNHNY and SVGAGI (reference sequence). The CDR3 has 12 amino acids. CDR3 nucleotide sequence: TGTGCCAGCAGTCCACGTACTAATGAGCAGTACTTC. It specifies CASSPRTNEQYF.